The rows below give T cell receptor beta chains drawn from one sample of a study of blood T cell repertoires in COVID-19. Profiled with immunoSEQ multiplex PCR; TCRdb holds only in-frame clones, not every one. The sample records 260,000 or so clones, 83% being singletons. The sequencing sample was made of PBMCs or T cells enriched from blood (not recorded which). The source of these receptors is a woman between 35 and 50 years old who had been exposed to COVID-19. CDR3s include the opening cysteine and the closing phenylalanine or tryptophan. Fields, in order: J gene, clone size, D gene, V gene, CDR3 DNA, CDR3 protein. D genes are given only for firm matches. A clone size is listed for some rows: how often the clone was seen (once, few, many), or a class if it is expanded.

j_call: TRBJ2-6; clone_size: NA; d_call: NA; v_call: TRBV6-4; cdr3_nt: TGTGCCAGCAGTGACTCGTTTGGCGGTCTAAGCTCTGGGGCCAACGTCCTGACTTTC; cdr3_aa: CASSDSFGGLSSGANVLTF
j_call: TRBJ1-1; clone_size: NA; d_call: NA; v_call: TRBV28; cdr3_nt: TGTGCCAGCAGCGCGACTTTGAACACTGAAGCTTTCTTT; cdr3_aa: CASSATLNTEAFF
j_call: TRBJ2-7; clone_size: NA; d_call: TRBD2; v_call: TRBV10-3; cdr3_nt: TGTGCCATCAGGGGGGAGGGATACGAGCAGTACTTC; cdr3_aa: CAIRGEGYEQYF
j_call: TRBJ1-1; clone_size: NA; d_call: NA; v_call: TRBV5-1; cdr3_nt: TGCGCCAGCAGCTTGGGTGCAGCGATGAACACTGAAGCTTTCTTT; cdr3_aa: CASSLGAAMNTEAFF
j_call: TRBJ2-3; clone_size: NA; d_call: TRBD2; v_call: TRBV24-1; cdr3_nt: TGTGCCACCAGTGTCGGTCCTAGCGGGACCCGCACAGATACGCAGTATTTT; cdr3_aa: CATSVGPSGTRTDTQYF
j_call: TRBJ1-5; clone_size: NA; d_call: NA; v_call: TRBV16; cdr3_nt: TGTGCCAGCAGCCAAAGCCGCGATCAGCCCCAGCATTTT; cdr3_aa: CASSQSRDQPQHF
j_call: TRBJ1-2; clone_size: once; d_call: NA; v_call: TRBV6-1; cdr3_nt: TGTGCCAGCAGTGAAGCGCGGCAGGGCTATGGCTACACCTTC; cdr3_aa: CASSEARQGYGYTF
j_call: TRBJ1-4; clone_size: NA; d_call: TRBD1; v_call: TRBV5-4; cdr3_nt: TGTGCCAGCAGCTTTCGTAGGGGGGGACAGGGCGGCGAAAAACTGTTTTTT; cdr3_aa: CASSFRRGGQGGEKLFF
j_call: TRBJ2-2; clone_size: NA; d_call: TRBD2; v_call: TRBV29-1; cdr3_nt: TGCAGCGTTGCCGGGACTAGCGCCACCGGGGAGCTGTTTTTT; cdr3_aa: CSVAGTSATGELFF
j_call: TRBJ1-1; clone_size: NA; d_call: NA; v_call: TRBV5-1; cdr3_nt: TGCGCCAGCAGAGGGACCTGGAGGGTAAACACTGAAGCTTTCTTT; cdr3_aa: CASRGTWRVNTEAFF
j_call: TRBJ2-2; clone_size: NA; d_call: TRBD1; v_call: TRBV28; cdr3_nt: TGTGCCAGCACCCCCGGGACAGGGTGGTCCGGGGAGCTGTTTTTT; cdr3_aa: CASTPGTGWSGELFF
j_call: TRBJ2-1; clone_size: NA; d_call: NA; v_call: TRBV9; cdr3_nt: TGTGCCAGCAGCGTTCTCTCCTACAATGAGCAGTTCTTC; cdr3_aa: CASSVLSYNEQFF
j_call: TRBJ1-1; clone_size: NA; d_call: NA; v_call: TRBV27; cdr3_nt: TGTGCCAGCAGCCAACTCCTCAACACTGAAGCTTTCTTT; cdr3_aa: CASSQLLNTEAFF
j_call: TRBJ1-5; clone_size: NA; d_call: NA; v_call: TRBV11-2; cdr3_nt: TGTGCCAGCAGCTTTGGCCTTTATAGCAATCAGCCCCAGCATTTT; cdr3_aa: CASSFGLYSNQPQHF
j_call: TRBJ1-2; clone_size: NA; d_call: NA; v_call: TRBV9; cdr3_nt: TGTGCCAGCAGCGTTTCAGGGCTAACTAACTATGGCTACACCTTC; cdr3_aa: CASSVSGLTNYGYTF
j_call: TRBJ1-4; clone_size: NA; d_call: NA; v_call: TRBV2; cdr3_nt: TGTGCCAGCAGGGTCGGGGGTAATAGGGAAAAACTGTTTTTT; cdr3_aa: CASRVGGNREKLFF
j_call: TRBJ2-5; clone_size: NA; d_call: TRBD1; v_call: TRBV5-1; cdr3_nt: TGCGCCAGCAGCACCCTCCGGGACAGGGATAAAGAGACCCAGTACTTC; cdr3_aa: CASSTLRDRDKETQYF
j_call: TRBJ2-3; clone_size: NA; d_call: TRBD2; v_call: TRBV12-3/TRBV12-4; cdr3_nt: TGTGCCAGCAGCGGACTAGCGGGCCCCACGCAGTATTTT; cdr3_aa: CASSGLAGPTQYF
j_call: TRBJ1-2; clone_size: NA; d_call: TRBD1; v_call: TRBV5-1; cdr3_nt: TGCGCCAGCAGCGAGGCCGGGACAGGGGCCATTAACTATGGCTACACCTTC; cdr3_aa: CASSEAGTGAINYGYTF
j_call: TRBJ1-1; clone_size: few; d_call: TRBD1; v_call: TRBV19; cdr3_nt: TGTGCCACTATACCCCAGGGGGGCCCGAACACTGAAGCTTTCTTT; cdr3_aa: CATIPQGGPNTEAFF
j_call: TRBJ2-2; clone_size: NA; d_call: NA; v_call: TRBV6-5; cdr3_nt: TGTGCCAGCAGTTACTACCGAGATGAAGGGGAGCTGTTTTTT; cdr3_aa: CASSYYRDEGELFF
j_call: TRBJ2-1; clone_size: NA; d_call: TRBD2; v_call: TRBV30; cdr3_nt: TGTGCCTGGAGTGTAACCCGGACTAGCGGGGGGGCCTACAATGAGCAGTTCTTC; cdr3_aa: CAWSVTRTSGGAYNEQFF
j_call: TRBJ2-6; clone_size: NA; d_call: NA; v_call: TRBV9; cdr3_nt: TGTGCCAGCAGCGTCTCGGGGGGCCTACCCTCTGGGGCCAACGTCCTGACTTTC; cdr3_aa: CASSVSGGLPSGANVLTF
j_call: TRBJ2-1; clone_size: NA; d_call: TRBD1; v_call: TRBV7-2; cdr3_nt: TGTGCCAGCAACACAGGGGGCAATGAGCAGTTCTTC; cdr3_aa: CASNTGGNEQFF
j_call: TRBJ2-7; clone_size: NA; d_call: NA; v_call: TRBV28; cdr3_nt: TGTGCCAGCAGTTTAGGGACGGGACATGGGTACTTC; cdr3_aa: CASSLGTGHGYF
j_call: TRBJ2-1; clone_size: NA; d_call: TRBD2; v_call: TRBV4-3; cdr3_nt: TGCGCCAGCAGCCAAACGTTCTCGGGGGGAGAGCAGTTCTTC; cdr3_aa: CASSQTFSGGEQFF
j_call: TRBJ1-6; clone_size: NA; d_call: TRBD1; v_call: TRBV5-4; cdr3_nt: TGTGCCAGCAGCTTGGCCACGGGACAGGGGCGTAATTCACCCCTCCACTTT; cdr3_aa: CASSLATGQGRNSPLHF
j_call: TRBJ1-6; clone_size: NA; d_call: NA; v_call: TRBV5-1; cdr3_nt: TGCGCCAGCAGCTTGAGGGACTCGAGCTCCTATAATTCACCCCTCCACTTT; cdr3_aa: CASSLRDSSSYNSPLHF
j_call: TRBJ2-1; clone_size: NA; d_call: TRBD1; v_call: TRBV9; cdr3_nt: TGTGCCAGCAGCGTTGCCAATCTGGGACAGGGGGCAGGTGAGCAGTTCTTC; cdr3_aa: CASSVANLGQGAGEQFF
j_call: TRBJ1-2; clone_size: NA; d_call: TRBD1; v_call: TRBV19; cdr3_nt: TGTGCCAGTACACCGGGACAGGACTATCCCTATGGCTACACCTTC; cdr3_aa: CASTPGQDYPYGYTF
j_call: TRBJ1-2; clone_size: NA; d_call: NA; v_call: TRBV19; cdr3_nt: TGTGCCAGTAGTAACTACAGGGATGGCTATGGCTACACCTTC; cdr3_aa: CASSNYRDGYGYTF
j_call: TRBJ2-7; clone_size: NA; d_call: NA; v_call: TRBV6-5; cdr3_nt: TGTGCCAGCAGTCAACAGGGCTACGAGCAGTACTTC; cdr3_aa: CASSQQGYEQYF
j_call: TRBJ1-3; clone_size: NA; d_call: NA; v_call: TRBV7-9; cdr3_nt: TGTGCCAGCAGCTTATGGTCGGGCTCTGGAAACACCATATATTTT; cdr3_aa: CASSLWSGSGNTIYF
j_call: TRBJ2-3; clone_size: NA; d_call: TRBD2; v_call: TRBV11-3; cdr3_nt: TGTGCCAGCAGCTTAGGACTAGCGGGGGGGTCAGATACGCAGTATTTT; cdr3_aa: CASSLGLAGGSDTQYF
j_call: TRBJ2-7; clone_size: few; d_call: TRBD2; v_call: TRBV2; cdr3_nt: TGTGCCAGCAGTTGGTCTAGCGGGAGCTCCTACGAGCAGTACTTC; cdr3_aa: CASSWSSGSSYEQYF
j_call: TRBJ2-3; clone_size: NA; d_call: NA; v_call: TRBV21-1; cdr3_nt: TGTGCCAGCAGTGCCGGTCGATACGCAGATACGCAGTATTTT; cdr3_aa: CASSAGRYADTQYF
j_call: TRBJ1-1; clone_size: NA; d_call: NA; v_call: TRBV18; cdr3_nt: TGTGCCAGCTCACCTTCAGGGAACACTGAAGCTTTCTTT; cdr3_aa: CASSPSGNTEAFF
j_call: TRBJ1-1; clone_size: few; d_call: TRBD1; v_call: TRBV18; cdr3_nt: TGTGCCAGCTCGCTCAATACAGGGGCCGGGACTGAAGCTTTCTTT; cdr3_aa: CASSLNTGAGTEAFF
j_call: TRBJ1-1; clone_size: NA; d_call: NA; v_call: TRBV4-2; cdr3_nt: TGTGCCAGCAGCCAAGTGGCAGGATCGAACACTGAAGCTTTCTTT; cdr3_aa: CASSQVAGSNTEAFF
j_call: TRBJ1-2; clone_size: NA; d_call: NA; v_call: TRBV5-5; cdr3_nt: TGTGCCAGCAGCTTGTCCTCACAGGAGAACTATGGCTACACCTTC; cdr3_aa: CASSLSSQENYGYTF